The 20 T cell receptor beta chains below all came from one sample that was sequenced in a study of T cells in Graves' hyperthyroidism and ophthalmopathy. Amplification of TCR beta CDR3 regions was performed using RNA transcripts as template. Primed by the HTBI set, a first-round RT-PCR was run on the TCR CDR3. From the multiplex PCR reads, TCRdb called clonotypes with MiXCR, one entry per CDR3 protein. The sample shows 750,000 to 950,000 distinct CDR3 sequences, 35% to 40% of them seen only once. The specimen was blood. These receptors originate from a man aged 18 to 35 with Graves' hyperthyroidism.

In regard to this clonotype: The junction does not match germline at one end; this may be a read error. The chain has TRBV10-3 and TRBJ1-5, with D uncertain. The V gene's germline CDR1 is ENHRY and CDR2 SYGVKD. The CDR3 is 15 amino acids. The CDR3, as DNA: TGTGCCAGCAGTTACTCAGTACCAGCCATCCAGCCCCAGCATTTT. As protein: CASSYSVPAIQPQHF.

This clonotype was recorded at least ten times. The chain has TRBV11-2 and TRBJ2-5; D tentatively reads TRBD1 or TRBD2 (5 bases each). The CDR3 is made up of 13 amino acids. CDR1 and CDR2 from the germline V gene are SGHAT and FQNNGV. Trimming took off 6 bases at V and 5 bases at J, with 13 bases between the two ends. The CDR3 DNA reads TGTGCCAGCAGGGGACCCACCAGGGAGACCCAGTACTTC. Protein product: CASRGPTRETQYF.

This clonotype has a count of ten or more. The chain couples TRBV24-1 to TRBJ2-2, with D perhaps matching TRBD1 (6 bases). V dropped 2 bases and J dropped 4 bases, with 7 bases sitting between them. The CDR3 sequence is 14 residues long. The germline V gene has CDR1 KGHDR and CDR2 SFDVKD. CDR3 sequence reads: CATSDYRATGELFF. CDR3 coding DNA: TGTGCCACCAGTGATTACAGGGCCACCGGGGAGCTGTTTTTT.

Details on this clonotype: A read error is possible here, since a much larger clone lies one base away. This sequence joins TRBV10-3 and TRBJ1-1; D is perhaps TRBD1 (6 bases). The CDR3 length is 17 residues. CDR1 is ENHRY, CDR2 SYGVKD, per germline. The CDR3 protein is CAISDPSGESRNAEAFF. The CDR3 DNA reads TGTGCCATCAGTGACCCCTCAGGGGAATCGAGGAACGCTGAAGCTTTCTTT.

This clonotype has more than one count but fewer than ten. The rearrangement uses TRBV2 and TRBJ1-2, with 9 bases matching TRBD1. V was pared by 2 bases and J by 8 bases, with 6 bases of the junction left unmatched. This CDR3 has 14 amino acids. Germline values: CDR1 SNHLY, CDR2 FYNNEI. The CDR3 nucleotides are TGTGCCAGCAGTGAAATACAGGGGGCCGGAGGCTACACCTTC. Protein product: CASSEIQGAGGYTF.

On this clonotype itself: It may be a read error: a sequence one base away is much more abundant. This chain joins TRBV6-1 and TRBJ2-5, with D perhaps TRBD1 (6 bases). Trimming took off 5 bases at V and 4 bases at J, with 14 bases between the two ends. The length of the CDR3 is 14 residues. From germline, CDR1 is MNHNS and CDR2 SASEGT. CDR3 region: CASSQGIGRETQYF. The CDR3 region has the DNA TGTGCCAGCAGTCAGGGGATCGGGCGAGAGACCCAGTACTTC.

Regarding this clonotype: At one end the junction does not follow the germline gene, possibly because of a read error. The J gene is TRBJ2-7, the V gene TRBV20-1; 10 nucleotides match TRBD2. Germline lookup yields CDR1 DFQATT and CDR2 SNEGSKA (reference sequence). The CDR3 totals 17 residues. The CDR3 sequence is CSARTDTGTSDSYEQHF. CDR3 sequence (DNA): TGCAGTGCTAGGACAGATACTGGGACTAGCGATTCCTACGAGCAGCACTTC.

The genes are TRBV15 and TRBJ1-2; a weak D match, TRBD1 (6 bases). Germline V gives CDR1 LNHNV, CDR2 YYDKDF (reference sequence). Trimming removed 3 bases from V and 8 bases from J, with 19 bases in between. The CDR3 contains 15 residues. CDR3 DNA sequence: TGTGCCACCAGCAGCCCTCGACAGGCTAAGTTCGGCTACACCTTC. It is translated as CATSSPRQAKFGYTF.

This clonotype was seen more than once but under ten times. Here the CDR3 reads CASGLLAPANTGELFF. The CDR3 region has the DNA TGTGCCAGCGGACTCTTGGCTCCCGCGAACACCGGGGAGCTGTTTTTT. V and J are TRBV7-8 and TRBJ2-2; D may be TRBD2 (5 bases). V was cut by 8 bases and J by 0 bases, with 16 bases left in between. The CDR3 loop spans 16 amino acids. CDR1 is SGHVS and CDR2 is FQNEAQ in the germline V gene.

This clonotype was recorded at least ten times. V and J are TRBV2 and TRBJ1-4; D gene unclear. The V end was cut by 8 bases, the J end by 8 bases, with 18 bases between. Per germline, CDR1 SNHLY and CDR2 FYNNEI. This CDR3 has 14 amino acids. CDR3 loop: CASGRGALNEKLFF. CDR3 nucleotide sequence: TGTGCCAGCGGCCGGGGAGCCCTTAACGAAAAACTGTTTTTT.

This CDR3 is CASSISGATDTQYF. CDR3 DNA: TGCGCCAGCAGCATCTCGGGAGCAACAGATACGCAGTATTTT. The chain recombines TRBV4-3 with TRBJ2-3, with a possible D match to TRBD2 (6 bases). V was pared by 5 bases and J by 3 bases, with 12 bases between. Germline loops: CDR1 LGHNA, CDR2 YSLEER. The CDR3 loop spans 14 amino acids.

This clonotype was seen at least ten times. This CDR3 is CSARDQQGVPYGYTF. In DNA, the CDR3 is TGCAGTGCTAGAGATCAACAGGGAGTCCCCTATGGCTACACCTTC. The chain recombines TRBV20-1 with TRBJ1-2; D may be TRBD1 (6 bases). Germline V gives CDR1 DFQATT, CDR2 SNEGSKA (reference sequence). The CDR3 has 15 amino acids. The V end lost 0 bases, the J end lost 4 bases, and 15 bases lay between the germline ends.

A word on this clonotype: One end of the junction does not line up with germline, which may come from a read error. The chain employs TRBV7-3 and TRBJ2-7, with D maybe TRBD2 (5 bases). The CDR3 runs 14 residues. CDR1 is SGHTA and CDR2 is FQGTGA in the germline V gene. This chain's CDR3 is CASSQLGEPYEQYF. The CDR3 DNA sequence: TGCGCCAGCAGCCAGCTTGGGGAGCCCTACGAGCAGTACTTC.

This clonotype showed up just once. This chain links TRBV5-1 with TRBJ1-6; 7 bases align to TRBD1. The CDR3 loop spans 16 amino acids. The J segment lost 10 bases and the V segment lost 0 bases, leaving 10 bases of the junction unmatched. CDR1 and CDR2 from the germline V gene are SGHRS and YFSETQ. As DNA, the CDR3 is TGCGCCAGCAGCTTGGCCGGGACAGCCTTCAGATCACCCCTCCACTTT. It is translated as CASSLAGTAFRSPLHF.

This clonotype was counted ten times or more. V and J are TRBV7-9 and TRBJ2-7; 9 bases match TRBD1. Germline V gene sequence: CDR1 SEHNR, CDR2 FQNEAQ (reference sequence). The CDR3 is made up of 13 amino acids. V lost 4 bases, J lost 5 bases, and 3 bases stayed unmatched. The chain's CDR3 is CASSSRTGDEQYF. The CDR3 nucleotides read TGTGCCAGCAGCTCGCGGACAGGGGACGAGCAGTACTTC.

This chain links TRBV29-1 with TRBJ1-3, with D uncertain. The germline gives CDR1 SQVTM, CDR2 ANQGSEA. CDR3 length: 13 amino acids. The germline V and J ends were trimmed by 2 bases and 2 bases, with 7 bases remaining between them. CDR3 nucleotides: TGCAGCGTTGAATGGGGTGCTGGAAACACCATATATTTT. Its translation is CSVEWGAGNTIYF.

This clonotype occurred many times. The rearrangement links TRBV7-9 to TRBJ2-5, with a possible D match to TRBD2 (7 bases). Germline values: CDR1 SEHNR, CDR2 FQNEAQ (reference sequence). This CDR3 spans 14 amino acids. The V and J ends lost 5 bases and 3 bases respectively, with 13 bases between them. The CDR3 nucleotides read TGTGCCAGCAGCCGACGAGGGGGGGAAGAGACCCAGTACTTC. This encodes CASSRRGGEETQYF.

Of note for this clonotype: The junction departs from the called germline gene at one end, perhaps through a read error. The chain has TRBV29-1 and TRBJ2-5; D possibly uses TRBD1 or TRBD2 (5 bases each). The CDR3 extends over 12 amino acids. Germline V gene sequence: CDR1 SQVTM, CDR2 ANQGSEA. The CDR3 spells CSVEESGQTRYF. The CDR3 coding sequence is TGCAGCGTTGAAGAATCGGGGCAGACCCGGTACTTC.

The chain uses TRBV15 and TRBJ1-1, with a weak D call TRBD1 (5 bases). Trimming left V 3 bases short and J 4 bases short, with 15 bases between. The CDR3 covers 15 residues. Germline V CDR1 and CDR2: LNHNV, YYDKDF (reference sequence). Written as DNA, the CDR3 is TGTGCCACCAGCAGTTACTCCGGACACTTCACTGAAGCTTTCTTT. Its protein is CATSSYSGHFTEAFF. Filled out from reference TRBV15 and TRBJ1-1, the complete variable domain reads DAMVIQNPRYQVTQFGKPVTLSCSQTLNHNVMYWYQQKSSQAPKLLFHYYDKDFNNEADTPDNFQSRRPNTSFCFLDIRSPGLGDTAMYLCATSSYSGHFTEAFFGQGTRLTVV.

The CDR3 loop reads CASSDGGAVASPLHF. In DNA form, the CDR3 reads TGTGCCAGCAGTGATGGAGGGGCTGTAGCTTCACCCCTCCACTTT. The V and J genes are TRBV25-1 and TRBJ1-6; maybe TRBD1 (5 bases). The CDR3 runs 15 residues. Trimming pared 3 bases from V and 9 bases from J, leaving 15 bases between. Per germline, CDR1 MGHDK and CDR2 SYGVNS.